The rows below give T cell receptor beta chains drawn from one sample of a study of blood T cells in healthy people across ages. Each CDR3 protein is one row after TCRdb ran MiXCR on the 5' RACE reads. The data contain over a million distinct CDR3 sequences, under 55% of them singletons. Sequencing used blood. All receptors derive from a woman aged 18-29 years in good health. Each CDR3 is given with its conserved first and last residue. Each record gives: CDR3 DNA, CDR3 protein, D gene, clone size, J gene, V gene. D genes are given only for firm matches. Clone size, where shown, is once, few, many, or a class for clones that have expanded.

DNA: TGCAGTGCTCCGAACACAGATACGCAGTATTTT
CDR3: CSAPNTDTQYF
D: .
size: .
J: TRBJ2-3
V: TRBV20-1

DNA: TGCAGCGTTGCTGGGGGTTCTGGCTATGGCTACACCTTC
CDR3: CSVAGGSGYGYTF
D: .
size: .
J: TRBJ1-2
V: TRBV29-1

DNA: TGTGCCAGCAGCTTAGGGACAGGGGTGTACGTTGCCCAGTACTTC
CDR3: CASSLGTGVYVAQYF
D: TRBD1
size: .
J: TRBJ2-7
V: TRBV7-2

DNA: TGTGCCATCAGTGAGTCTGGCACAGAGAATGGAAACACCATATATTTT
CDR3: CAISESGTENGNTIYF
D: .
size: .
J: TRBJ1-3
V: TRBV10-3

DNA: TGTGCCAGCAGCCAAGATCTCGGGACAGGGACAGATACGCAGTATTTT
CDR3: CASSQDLGTGTDTQYF
D: TRBD1
size: .
J: TRBJ2-3
V: TRBV3-1

DNA: TGTACCAGCAGTTACTCGTACAAGGATCAGCCCCAGCATTTT
CDR3: CTSSYSYKDQPQHF
D: .
size: .
J: TRBJ1-5
V: TRBV6-2/TRBV6-3

DNA: TGCGCCAGCAGCCAAGATTTTGAGGGGCGCCGGGAAGAGACCCAGTACTTC
CDR3: CASSQDFEGRREETQYF
D: .
size: few
J: TRBJ2-5
V: TRBV4-3

DNA: TGCAGCGCGAAGTTAACACTTTACACAGATACGCAGTATTTT
CDR3: CSAKLTLYTDTQYF
D: .
size: .
J: TRBJ2-3
V: TRBV29-1

DNA: TGCAGTGCTAGAGGCACAGCGGGGGTTAGCACAGATACGCAGTATTTT
CDR3: CSARGTAGVSTDTQYF
D: TRBD2
size: .
J: TRBJ2-3
V: TRBV20-1

DNA: TGTGCCAGCAGCTTGACAGACTATGGCTACACCTTC
CDR3: CASSLTDYGYTF
D: .
size: medium-sized
J: TRBJ1-2
V: TRBV7-2

DNA: TGTGCCAGCAGTCCAGGACAGGGCCGGGAACTGTTTTTT
CDR3: CASSPGQGRELFF
D: TRBD1
size: few
J: TRBJ1-4
V: TRBV7-2

DNA: TGCGCCAGCAGCCAAGGGGTGGTCGGGGGGCAAGAGACCCAGTACTTC
CDR3: CASSQGVVGGQETQYF
D: TRBD2
size: .
J: TRBJ2-5
V: TRBV4-3

DNA: TGCAGTGCCCCGACTAGCGGGGATAGCTCCTACAATGAGCAGTACTTC
CDR3: CSAPTSGDSSYNEQYF
D: TRBD2
size: .
J: TRBJ2-7
V: TRBV20-1

DNA: TGCGCCAGCAGCTCCGGACTAGCGCGGGCCGGTGAGCAGTTCTTC
CDR3: CASSSGLARAGEQFF
D: TRBD2
size: few
J: TRBJ2-1
V: TRBV5-1

DNA: TGCAGTGCCTCTTCCGGGACTAGCGGTTTTAGGTGGGACGGGCAGTACTTC
CDR3: CSASSGTSGFRWDGQYF
D: TRBD2
size: .
J: TRBJ2-5
V: TRBV20-1

DNA: TGTGCCAGCAGTAGAGATTCGGGGTTCTATGGCTACACCTTC
CDR3: CASSRDSGFYGYTF
D: .
size: .
J: TRBJ1-2
V: TRBV7-8

DNA: TGTGCCAGCACCCCTCAATTTTATGGGTTTTTAACTGAAGCTTTCTTT
CDR3: CASTPQFYGFLTEAFF
D: .
size: .
J: TRBJ1-1
V: TRBV12-3/TRBV12-4

DNA: TGTGCCAACAGCTTAGAGAGGACAGCCTCTTTTGAAGCTTTCTTT
CDR3: CANSLERTASFEAFF
D: .
size: .
J: TRBJ1-1
V: TRBV11-2

DNA: TGTGCCAGCAGTTACTCCGGACAGGAAAAACTGTTTTTT
CDR3: CASSYSGQEKLFF
D: .
size: .
J: TRBJ1-4
V: TRBV6-2/TRBV6-3

DNA: TGTGCCAGCAGAGAGAATGAGCAGTTCTTC
CDR3: CASRENEQFF
D: .
size: few
J: TRBJ2-1
V: TRBV12-3/TRBV12-4

DNA: TGCGCCAGCAGCCAAGGATTCTCCGGGACAGGGATTTACGAGCAGTACTTC
CDR3: CASSQGFSGTGIYEQYF
D: TRBD1
size: .
J: TRBJ2-7
V: TRBV4-3